This TCR beta chain was observed in a study of PD-1 blockade in classical Hodgkin lymphoma (dated by TCRdb to the early 2020s). In terms of the full investigation: Nivolumab dosing was 3 mg/kg intravenously every 2 weeks, continuing until either disease progression or unacceptable toxicity. The study used CyTOF and TCR beta sequencing to define a peripheral blood immune signature of response to PD-1 blockade in classical Hodgkin lymphoma. Results and caveats for the whole study, not just this receptor: Newly diagnosed patients were reported to have lower baseline TCR diversity than healthy donors, and relapsed/refractory patients were reported to have lower baseline TCR diversity still. The study was restricted to a single clinical trial cohort, and the causes of repertoire differences, possibly disease activity or prior therapy, were left undefined. A significant rise by C4D1 was seen in CD4+ but not CD8+ TCR diversity (p=0.0027 vs p=0.16), with the rise being most apparent in complete responders (p=0.02). Trial patients achieving complete response had baseline diversity similar to newly diagnosed patients, whereas partial responders and progressors had significantly lower diversity. Patients starting nivolumab less than 1 year after ASCT had lower diversity and were excluded from later analyses to avoid confounding by immune reconstitution.

Turning to this clone: Its antigen is not yet known. Base-call qualities are not available, and no considerably larger clone is one nucleotide away.

CDR1 and CDR2, looked up from the germline V gene, are MDHEN and SYDVKM. The V and J ends are trimmed by 8 bases and 3 bases, leaving 11 bases between them. The CDR3 has 12 amino acids, counting the end cysteine and phenylalanine. Only the CDR3 DNA stays, 36 bases, in frame from base 1. The Qiagen DNeasy kit was used to extract genomic DNA from unsorted PBMCs and from the negatively selected CD4+ and CD8+ fractions. TCR beta CDR3 regions were subjected to amplification by immunoSEQ multiplex PCR with primers that anneal to V and J segments. A synthetic immune receptor repertoire was used to minimize amplification bias, and remaining bias was computationally removed after sequencing. The original methods were these. Repertoire diversity was quantified as the Shannon entropy index using custom Python scripts. Unsorted, CD4+ and CD8+ repertoires were analyzed separately, except in combined analyses where CD4+ and CD8+ sequences were merged in silico. Clonal expansion was defined as a frequency increase of at least 2-fold after treatment compared with C1D1, and clones undetected at baseline were assigned a pseudocount of 0.5. Singleton clones were defined as clones with 0 or 1 copy at C1D1, and non-singleton clones were defined as clones with 2 or more copies. Clones expanded in unsorted samples were labelled as CD4+, CD8+ or unknown by matching protein sequences in sorted samples from the same patient. Wilcoxon tests on paired samples were used to test diversity changes from C1D1 to C4D1. As stored in TCRdb, this immuneACCESS dataset retains in-frame rearrangements with V and J assigned. A fraction of the clones does not appear; measured against another copy, unresolved V genes explain less than half of the discrepancy, and the remainder lacks a known reason. The V and J calls and clone size were taken over from that table, and D and trimming were inferred from the DNA. The sample data list roughly 15,000 clones, and roughly 63% of these were observed just once. Together, the top ten hold approximately 8.3% of the sample.

According to the study, the label for this sample's time point signals: cycle 2 day 1 (C2D1) of nivolumab. Every trial patient had relapsed following autologous stem cell transplantation, and prior brentuximab vedotin exposure was what differed among cohorts A, B and C. A total of 56 patients with relapsed/refractory classical Hodgkin lymphoma made up the trial cohort, and each patient's best overall response was complete response, partial response or progressive disease. Trial patients were treated with single-agent nivolumab in the multi-cohort phase II CheckMate 205 trial. An independent review committee assessed best overall response using the 2007 International Working Group response criteria. Trial PBMCs were collected immediately before nivolumab initiation (C1D1) and during therapy at cycle 2 day 1 and cycle 4 day 1. After peripheral blood was drawn into 8 mL Vacutainer Cell Preparation Tubes, PBMCs were isolated by centrifugation and then cryopreserved.

This receptor was obtained from a human donor with classical Hodgkin lymphoma. Sequenced material: peripheral blood mononuclear cells (PBMCs), taken before the second cycle of nivolumab. The rearranged chain carries TRBV28 and TRBJ2-7, and perhaps TRBD2 as D gene, on 6 matching bases. The DNA sequence is as follows: TGTGCCAGCGCGGGACTTCACTACGAGCAGTACTTC. The encoded protein is CASAGLHYEQYF.